The present T cell receptor (beta chain) was sequenced within a study of blood T cell repertoires in COVID-19. The wider study: COVID-19 samples collected from the United States, Italy and Spain covered acute and convalescent phases. The cDNA or gDNA used as material had been derived from T cells, B-cell-depleted T cells, or PBMCs.

Original handling: Reference gene primer amplification in the assay estimated nucleated cell counts. Data came from immunoSEQ multiplex PCR; TCRdb stores just in-frame clones and leaves some out. The V and J calls and clone size were taken over from that table, and D and trimming were inferred from the DNA. This sample has about 97,000 clones, with 90% found just once. Germline CDR1 and CDR2: SNHLY and FYNNEI. V dropped 4 bases and J dropped 4 bases, with 8 bases sitting between them. The CDR3 sequence is 13 residues long. The V and J genes are TRBV2 and TRBJ2-1; no clear D. The source material was peripheral blood. The TCR sequence derives from a man between 60 and 75 years old with acute or convalescent COVID-19. In DNA form, the CDR3 reads TGTGCCAGCAGTGGGGCAAAATACAATGAGCAGTTCTTC. Protein: CASSGAKYNEQFF.